Each of the 19 T cell receptor beta chains below was sequenced from the same sample in a study of cytomegalovirus exposure and HLA in healthy donors. PCR was performed using 60 Vbeta and 13 Jbeta primers. Profiled with immunoSEQ multiplex PCR; TCRdb holds only in-frame clones, not every one. The sample yields 150,000 to 200,000 clones, 79% seen once. Sequencing input: PBMCs. The receptors stem from a middle-aged man in good health and CMV-seronegative.

J is TRBJ2-7 and V is TRBV7-9; 9 nucleotides line up with TRBD2. This CDR3 has 14 residues. With V trimmed by 5 bases and J by 5 bases, 7 bases remained unmatched. The germline CDR1 and CDR2 sequences are SEHNR and FQNEAQ (reference sequence). CDR3 in DNA: TGTGCCAGCAGCACTATAGCGGGAGTGAACGAGCAGTACTTC. Encoded protein: CASSTIAGVNEQYF.

Only one count was recorded for this clone. The V and J genes are TRBV19 and TRBJ2-5; TRBD1 matches 7 bases. J lost 2 bases, V lost 5 bases, and 11 bases had no gene match. The germline CDR1 and CDR2 sequences are LNHDA and SQIVND (reference sequence). CDR3 length: 16 amino acids. The CDR3 protein is CASSPRTGMSQETQYF. The CDR3, as DNA: TGTGCCAGTAGTCCCCGGACAGGAATGTCTCAAGAGACCCAGTACTTC.

V and J are TRBV29-1 and TRBJ1-1; 9 bases are shared with TRBD1. This CDR3 has 13 residues. The germline V gene encodes CDR1 SQVTM and CDR2 ANQGSEA. J gave up 5 bases and V 6 bases, and 7 bases lay outside the gene matches. Here the CDR3 DNA reads TGCAGCGTGGACGACAGGGGGTATACTGAAGCTTTCTTT. This translates into CSVDDRGYTEAFF.

This clone showed up just a few times. The CDR3 here is CASSIDLHTEAFF. CDR3 in DNA: TGTGCCAGTAGTATAGATCTCCACACTGAAGCTTTCTTT. This chain links TRBV19 with TRBJ1-1; D unresolved. The CDR3 consists of 13 residues. Germline V gene sequence: CDR1 LNHDA, CDR2 SQIVND (reference sequence). Trimming cost V 0 bases and J 3 bases, with 5 bases left between them. Filled out from reference TRBV19 and TRBJ1-1, the complete variable domain reads DGGITQSPKYLFRKEGQNVTLSCEQNLNHDAMYWYRQDPGQGLRLIYYSQIVNDFQKGDIAEGYSVSREKKESFPLTVTSAQKNPTAFYLCASSIDLHTEAFFGQGTRLTVV.

This chain uses TRBV7-2 with TRBJ2-4; D is possibly TRBD1 (5 bases). Germline values: CDR1 SGHTA, CDR2 FQGNSA. This CDR3 is built from 13 residues. V was trimmed by 5 bases and J by 10 bases, leaving 15 bases between them. CDR3 amino acids: CASSADSSRIQYF. The CDR3 DNA follows: TGTGCCAGCAGCGCAGACAGCTCGCGGATTCAGTACTTC. The full variable domain, in which reference TRBV7-2 and TRBJ2-4 provide the parts outside the CDR3, is GAGVSQSPSNKVTEKGKDVELRCDPISGHTALYWYRQSLGQGLEFLIYFQGNSAPDKSGLPSDRFSAERTGGSVSTLTIQRTQQEDSAVYLCASSADSSRIQYFGAGTRLSVL.

This chain connects TRBV4-2 to TRBJ2-3; 14 positions agree with TRBD2. The CDR3 is made up of 15 amino acids. Germline assignment: CDR1 LGHNA and CDR2 YNFKEQ. Trimming removed 5 bases from V and 10 bases from J; junction bases left unmatched: 8. CDR3 protein: CASSEGTSGRSAQYF. In DNA form, the CDR3 reads TGTGCCAGCAGCGAAGGGACTAGCGGGAGATCCGCGCAGTATTTT.

A remark on this clone: The sample has other DNA sequences that encode this CDR3 too. The V and J genes are TRBV5-1 and TRBJ2-7; 8 nucleotides match TRBD1. With V trimmed by 4 bases and J by 4 bases, 7 bases remained unmatched. The length of the CDR3 is 14 residues. Germline values: CDR1 SGHRS, CDR2 YFSETQ. In nucleotides, the CDR3 is TGCGCCAGCAGCCCCGGGACAGGAGGGTACGAGCAGTACTTC. It codes for CASSPGTGGYEQYF. The full variable domain, with the rest looked up from reference TRBV5-1 and TRBJ2-7, is KAGVTQTPRYLIKTRGQQVTLSCSPISGHRSVSWYQQTPGQGLQFLFEYFSETQRNKGNFPGRFSGRQFSNSRSEMNVSTLELGDSALYLCASSPGTGGYEQYFGPGTRLTVT.

The chain is built from TRBV5-1 and TRBJ2-1; D gene uncertain. V shed 4 bases and J shed 7 bases, with 15 bases lying between them. Germline CDR1 reads SGHRS; CDR2 reads YFSETQ. The CDR3 extends over 14 amino acids. CDR3 coding DNA: TGCGCCAGCAGCCTATCGCAGTCCGGGAATGAGCAGTTCTTC. Amino acids: CASSLSQSGNEQFF.

In this sample, this clone turned up a few times. V and J are TRBV5-1 and TRBJ1-6, with 7 bases fitting TRBD1. This CDR3 region has 14 residues. Germline loops: CDR1 SGHRS, CDR2 YFSETQ. V lost 2 bases, J lost 10 bases, and 6 bases stayed unmatched. The CDR3 DNA follows: TGCGCCAGCAGCTTTCTCACAGGGGACTCACCCCTCCACTTT. Translation: CASSFLTGDSPLHF.

This clone appeared a single time. CDR3 coding DNA: TGTGCCAGCAGTGACTTCGATTCACTAGCGGGGGGATTCTACGAGCAGTACTTC. Translated: CASSDFDSLAGGFYEQYF. V usage is TRBV6-4 and J usage is TRBJ2-7; 12 bases align to TRBD2. CDR1 MRHNA and CDR2 SNTAGT come from the germline V gene. With 1 base clipped from V and 3 bases from J, the junction kept 10 bases outside the gene matches. CDR3 length: 18 residues.

J is TRBJ2-5 and V is TRBV4-2, with TRBD1 matching 10 bases. This CDR3 contains 15 residues. The V segment lost 3 bases and the J segment 3 bases; nucleotides outside the gene matches: 4. Germline assignment: CDR1 LGHNA and CDR2 YNFKEQ. The CDR3 loop is CASSHGGTGEETQYF. The CDR3 nucleotides read TGTGCCAGCAGCCACGGCGGGACAGGGGAAGAGACCCAGTACTTC.

Only one count was recorded for this clone. The chain is built from TRBV2 and TRBJ1-5; 9 bases agree with TRBD1. The V gene's germline CDR1 is SNHLY and CDR2 FYNNEI. The CDR3 is made up of 15 amino acids. J lost 4 bases, V lost 3 bases, and 4 bases had no gene match. CDR3 loop: CASSEEGQGNQPQHF. As DNA, the CDR3 is TGTGCCAGCAGTGAGGAAGGACAGGGGAATCAGCCCCAGCATTTT.

This clone was seen a handful of times. The chain carries TRBV19 and TRBJ2-7, with TRBD1 matching over 8 bases. This CDR3 contains 14 residues. V trimming: 3 bases; J trimming: 1 base; junction bases outside the gene matches: 2. Germline V CDR1 and CDR2: LNHDA, SQIVND (reference sequence). The CDR3 coding sequence is TGTGCCAGTAGTATGGACAGGGTATCCTACGAGCAGTACTTC. Encoded protein: CASSMDRVSYEQYF. Using reference TRBV19 and TRBJ2-7 for the parts outside the CDR3, the full variable domain is DGGITQSPKYLFRKEGQNVTLSCEQNLNHDAMYWYRQDPGQGLRLIYYSQIVNDFQKGDIAEGYSVSREKKESFPLTVTSAQKNPTAFYLCASSMDRVSYEQYFGPGTRLTVT.

This clone has a single count. This CDR3 is CSGRLAGGYNEQFF. The CDR3 DNA follows: TGCAGCGGGCGACTAGCGGGAGGGTACAATGAGCAGTTCTTC. This rearrangement joins TRBV29-1 to TRBJ2-1, with 14 bases that match TRBD2. J was trimmed by 4 bases and V by 7 bases; bases with no gene match: 3. From germline, CDR1 is SQVTM and CDR2 ANQGSEA. This CDR3 comprises 14 residues.

This chain connects TRBV4-1 to TRBJ2-7, with D perhaps matching TRBD1 (6 bases). This CDR3 region has 16 residues. V was trimmed by 1 base and J by 4 bases, leaving 17 bases between them. Per germline, CDR1 MGHRA and CDR2 YSYEKL. CDR3 region: CASSQVRLGTNYEQYF. The CDR3 coding sequence is TGCGCCAGCAGCCAAGTGCGTTTGGGGACAAATTACGAGCAGTACTTC.

This clone was picked up a small number of times. This sequence joins TRBV6-5 and TRBJ2-2, with TRBD2 matching 8 bases. CDR3 length: 16 residues. Germline values: CDR1 MNHEY, CDR2 SVGAGI. V lost 2 bases and J lost 4; bases outside the gene matches: 6. CDR3 sequence: CASSYRVSGATGELFF. As DNA, the CDR3 is TGTGCCAGCAGTTACAGGGTTAGCGGGGCCACCGGGGAGCTGTTTTTT.

V is TRBV28 and J is TRBJ2-7, with 8 bases that match TRBD2. V shed 7 bases, J shed 4 bases, and the junction held 9 bases outside the gene matches. This CDR3 has 14 amino acids. Per the germline V gene, CDR1 is MDHEN and CDR2 is SYDVKM. The chain's CDR3 is CASMGGGRWYEQYF. CDR3 DNA sequence: TGTGCCAGCATGGGGGGCGGGAGGTGGTACGAGCAGTACTTC.

This clone was counted a single time. This chain links TRBV29-1 with TRBJ2-2, with a weak D call TRBD1 (6 bases). Trimming shortened V by 6 bases and J by 1 base, and 9 bases separated the two germline ends. The CDR3 length is 13 residues. The germline CDR1 and CDR2 sequences are SQVTM and ANQGSEA. The CDR3 DNA reads TGCAGCGTGTACAGGGTGAACACCGGGGAGCTGTTTTTT. It codes for CSVYRVNTGELFF.

This chain links TRBV7-9 with TRBJ2-5; 7 bases are shared with TRBD1. The end of the DNA fits TRBJ2-7 better, so the J call may be wrong. Germline V gene lookup returns CDR1 SEHNR and CDR2 FQNEAQ (reference sequence). The CDR3 runs 16 residues. The CDR3 spells CASSPPRDRAAYEQYF. The DNA for the CDR3 is TGTGCCAGCAGCCCCCCCCGCGACAGGGCCGCCTACGAGCAGTACTTC.